The 24 T cell receptor beta chains listed next were all sequenced from one sample in a study of beta chain features in type 1 diabetes. Study-level results: Shortening that was moderate but significant affected the TCRB CDR3s of Type 1 diabetes patients in all four CD4+ subsets.

What was sequenced were expressed TCRB transcripts, since all of the isolated RNA had been reverse transcribed. Generated by immunoSEQ multiplex PCR, the TCRdb table keeps only in-frame clones and is missing some. The sample carries about 740,000 clones, 13% recorded once. These receptors lack a known antigen. The sequenced material came from naive CD4+ T cells from blood. Receptors originate from a man aged 18 to 35 with type 1 diabetes.

This clone has only a few counts. Other DNA sequences in the sample encode the same CDR3. The chain joins TRBV30 to TRBJ1-1; the match to TRBD1 covers 7 bases. This CDR3 spans 12 amino acids. The J segment lost 7 bases and the V segment lost 1 base, leaving 3 bases of the junction unmatched. Germline CDR1 and CDR2: GTSNPN and SVGIG (reference sequence). CDR3 in DNA: TGTGCCTGGAGTGGAGGGGGCAGTGAAGCTTTCTTT. Residues: CAWSGGGSEAFF.

This chain uses TRBV5-6 with TRBJ1-1; no definite D call. The germline CDR1 and CDR2 sequences are SGHDT and YYEEEE. The CDR3 is 13 amino acids. With 5 bases removed from V and 0 bases from J, the gap between germline ends came to 8 bases. This CDR3 reads CASSRGMNTEAFF. As DNA, the CDR3 is TGTGCCAGCAGTCGTGGCATGAACACTGAAGCTTTCTTT.

The CDR3 loop reads CASSETGMLDEQYF. The CDR3, as DNA: TGTGCCAGCAGTGAGACAGGGATGTTGGACGAGCAGTACTTC. The chain carries TRBV9 and TRBJ2-7; 7 nucleotides line up with TRBD1. Looked up from germline, CDR1 is SGDLS and CDR2 is YYNGEE. V trimming: 5 bases; J trimming: 5 bases; junction bases outside the gene matches: 10. The CDR3 is 14 residues long. Drawing the rest from reference TRBV9 and TRBJ2-7, the complete variable domain is DSGVTQTPKHLITATGQRVTLRCSPRSGDLSVYWYQQSLDQGLQFLIQYYNGEERAKGNILERFSAQQFPDLHSELNLSSLELGDSALYFCASSETGMLDEQYFGPGTRLTVT.

This chain joins TRBV11-3 and TRBJ2-7, with D perhaps matching TRBD2 (6 bases). V lost 1 base, J lost 3 bases, and 13 bases lay in between. The CDR3 sequence is 15 residues long. Germline-derived CDR1 and CDR2 are SGHNT and YENEEA. This CDR3 is CASSLGRGSSYEQYF. The CDR3 nucleotides are TGTGCCAGCAGCTTAGGGAGGGGCTCTAGCTACGAGCAGTACTTC.

This clone was detected a few times. This chain uses TRBV28 with TRBJ1-2, with unresolved D. The CDR3 is 14 amino acids. The V gene lost 3 bases and the J gene lost 2 bases, with 10 bases spanning the gap. The germline V gene has CDR1 MDHEN and CDR2 SYDVKM. The CDR3 DNA follows: TGTGCCAGCAGTTTGGGATTTCCCAACTATGGCTACACCTTC. Protein: CASSLGFPNYGYTF.

This clone was detected a few times. This chain uses TRBV7-2 with TRBJ1-5, with no clear D. CDR1 SGHTA and CDR2 FQGNSA come from the germline V gene. This CDR3 contains 15 residues. V lost 1 base and J 6 bases, leaving 13 bases between the germline ends. The CDR3: CASSLDSLSIQPQHF. The CDR3 region has the DNA TGTGCCAGCAGCTTAGACAGTTTAAGTATTCAGCCCCAGCATTTT. Drawing the rest from reference TRBV7-2 and TRBJ1-5, the complete variable domain is GAGVSQSPSNKVTEKGKDVELRCDPISGHTALYWYRQSLGQGLEFLIYFQGNSAPDKSGLPSDRFSAERTGGSVSTLTIQRTQQEDSAVYLCASSLDSLSIQPQHFGDGTRLSIL.

The chain uses TRBV6-4 and TRBJ1-2, with TRBD1 matching over 9 bases. Germline-derived CDR1 and CDR2 are MRHNA and SNTAGT. This CDR3 spans 14 amino acids. V lost 6 bases and J lost 4; bases outside the gene matches: 6. The CDR3 coding sequence is TGTGCCAGCAGACCGGGACAGGGCATCTATGGCTACACCTTC. Translated: CASRPGQGIYGYTF.

The gene calls are TRBV5-1 and TRBJ1-1; 8 nucleotides line up with TRBD1. Trimming cost V 4 bases and J 1 base; bases outside gene matches: 6. This CDR3 comprises 15 residues. CDR1 SGHRS and CDR2 YFSETQ come from the germline V gene. The CDR3 loop reads CASSPGTGRNTEAFF. DNA of the CDR3: TGCGCCAGCAGCCCCGGGACAGGAAGGAACACTGAAGCTTTCTTT.

This clone was observed a few times. This chain uses TRBV5-4 with TRBJ2-6; 8 bases are shared with TRBD1. Germline lookup yields CDR1 SGHNT and CDR2 YYREEE (reference sequence). V was pared by 6 bases and J by 0 bases, with 11 bases of the junction left unmatched. The CDR3 extends over 18 amino acids. CDR3 region: CASKPTGGTHSGANVLTF. The DNA of the CDR3 is TGTGCCAGCAAACCAACAGGGGGAACCCACTCTGGGGCCAACGTCCTGACTTTC.

This clone was detected only a few times. At one end, the junction sequence differs from germline, possibly due to a read error. The gene calls are TRBV19 and TRBJ2-7, with D possibly TRBD2 on 5 matching bases. CDR3 length: 15 amino acids. The germline V gene has CDR1 LNHDA and CDR2 SQIVND (reference sequence). CDR3 region: CASSIENNSSGEGGF. In nucleotides, the CDR3 is TGTGCCAGTAGTATAGAAAACAACTCTTCAGGAGAAGGAGGATTC. Together with reference TRBV19 and TRBJ2-7, the CDR3 gives the full variable domain: DGGITQSPKYLFRKEGQNVTLSCEQNLNHDAMYWYRQDPGQGLRLIYYSQIVNDFQKGDIAEGYSVSREKKESFPLTVTSAQKNPTAFYLCASSIENNSSGEGGFGPGTRLTVT.

CDR3 loop: CAWSSWGLSTGELFF. DNA of the CDR3: TGTGCCTGGAGTAGCTGGGGGCTCTCCACCGGGGAGCTGTTTTTT. The chain combines TRBV30 with TRBJ2-2; perhaps TRBD1 as D (6 bases). V was trimmed by 2 bases and J by 4 bases, leaving 14 bases between them. The CDR3 runs 15 residues. In germline, CDR1 is GTSNPN, CDR2 SVGIG (reference sequence). Combining the CDR3 with reference TRBV30 and TRBJ2-2 gives the whole variable domain SQTIHQWPATLVQPVGSPLSLECTVEGTSNPNLYWYRQAAGRGLQLLFYSVGIGQISSEVPQNLSASRPQDRQFILSSKKLLLSDSGFYLCAWSSWGLSTGELFFGEGSRLTVL.

This clone was observed at least ten times. This chain uses TRBV9 with TRBJ2-1; the D is unclear. With 0 bases removed from V and 2 bases from J, the gap between germline ends came to 12 bases. The CDR3 runs 16 residues. Germline loops: CDR1 SGDLS, CDR2 YYNGEE. CDR3 sequence (DNA): TGTGCCAGCAGCGTAGGACTGCCAGGCGCCTACAATGAGCAGTTCTTC. Its protein product is CASSVGLPGAYNEQFF.

This clone has more than one count but fewer than ten. This sequence joins TRBV14 and TRBJ1-2; D is ambiguous. The CDR3 is made up of 16 amino acids. V lost 4 bases and J lost 4, with 19 bases in between. Germline V gives CDR1 SGHDN, CDR2 FVKESK. In nucleotides, the CDR3 is TGTGCCAGCAGCCCCGAGTCCCGGACGCCAGTCTATGGCTACACCTTC. Translated, it gives CASSPESRTPVYGYTF.

The chain has TRBV7-7 and TRBJ2-1; the match to TRBD2 covers 9 bases. Germline trimming cut 4 bases from V and 4 bases from J; bases unmatched to any gene: 5. There are 15 residues in the CDR3. CDR1 is SSHAT, CDR2 FNYEAQ, per germline (reference sequence). The CDR3 is CASSSGLAQYNEQFF. The DNA of the CDR3 is TGTGCCAGCAGCTCGGGACTAGCCCAATACAATGAGCAGTTCTTC.

This clone was counted between two and nine times. The chain uses TRBV7-2 and TRBJ1-1, with 8 bases identical to TRBD1. This CDR3 is 16 amino acids long. V was clipped by 0 bases and J by 1 base; unmatched bases: 4. The germline V gene encodes CDR1 SGHTA and CDR2 FQGNSA. This chain's CDR3 is CASSLALGTGNTEAFF. CDR3 bases: TGTGCCAGCAGCTTAGCGCTAGGGACAGGGAACACTGAAGCTTTCTTT.

V and J are TRBV10-3 and TRBJ2-2, with 9 bases fitting TRBD1. The ends lost 7 bases at V and 0 bases at J; junction bases unmatched: 6. Germline V lookup: CDR1 ENHRY, CDR2 SYGVKD. This CDR3 is 16 amino acids long. This CDR3 reads CAIMGGQGTNTGELFF. The CDR3 DNA reads TGTGCCATCATGGGGGGACAGGGAACGAACACCGGGGAGCTGTTTTTT.

The chain carries TRBV7-2 and TRBJ1-3; D not certain. Trimming left V 3 bases short and J 0 bases short, with 3 bases between. From germline, CDR1 is SGHTA and CDR2 FQGNSA. This CDR3 has 13 amino acids. The CDR3 region has the DNA TGTGCCAGCAGCTTGAACTCTGGAAACACCATATATTTT. Its protein is CASSLNSGNTIYF.

The gene calls are TRBV7-2 and TRBJ1-5; 10 bases are a match to TRBD1. Germline loops: CDR1 SGHTA, CDR2 FQGNSA. This CDR3 has 17 amino acids. Trimming cost V 5 bases and J 1 base; bases outside gene matches: 8. This CDR3 is CASSAGTGASSNQPQHF. In DNA form, the CDR3 reads TGTGCCAGCAGCGCCGGGACAGGGGCTTCGAGCAATCAGCCCCAGCATTTT.

This clone was found a few times. The chain has TRBV28 and TRBJ1-1; no clear D gene. V was pared by 7 bases and J by 7 bases, with 10 bases between. The CDR3 spans 11 residues. Germline V gene sequence: CDR1 MDHEN, CDR2 SYDVKM. The CDR3 reads CASTLLGEAFF. CDR3 DNA: TGTGCCAGCACCCTACTGGGTGAAGCTTTCTTT.

This clone was seen a few times. The V and J genes are TRBV29-1 and TRBJ1-2; TRBD1 aligns across 9 bases. This CDR3 region has 14 residues. The germline CDR1 and CDR2 sequences are SQVTM and ANQGSEA. Unmatched junction bases numbered 7, after V lost 3 bases and J lost 5 bases. The DNA for the CDR3 is TGCAGCGTTGAGGACACAGGGGGCCGGTATGGCTACACCTTC. This codes for CSVEDTGGRYGYTF.

This chain links TRBV6-1 with TRBJ2-3; 8 nucleotides align to TRBD1. With 11 bases clipped from V and 1 base from J, the junction kept 2 bases outside the gene matches. The CDR3 length is 12 residues. CDR1 MNHNS and CDR2 SASEGT come from the germline V gene. The CDR3 region is CAAGQGTDTQYF. In DNA, the CDR3 is TGTGCCGCGGGACAGGGCACAGATACGCAGTATTTT.

This rearrangement joins TRBV2 to TRBJ1-1; D is possibly TRBD1 (6 bases). In germline, CDR1 is SNHLY, CDR2 FYNNEI. V was clipped by 4 bases and J by 0 bases, with 9 bases between them. The CDR3 sequence is 14 residues long. The CDR3 coding sequence is TGTGCCAGCAGTGCAACAGGGTTGAACACTGAAGCTTTCTTT. This encodes CASSATGLNTEAFF.

The chain links TRBV28 to TRBJ1-2; D call uncertain. The germline V gene has CDR1 MDHEN and CDR2 SYDVKM. V gave up 2 bases and J gave up 1 base, with 8 bases separating them. The CDR3 spans 14 residues. In nucleotides, the CDR3 is TGTGCCAGCAGTTTAGGGCAGGTTAACTATGGCTACACCTTC. Its translation: CASSLGQVNYGYTF.

This clone was counted between two and nine times. The chain has TRBV10-3 and TRBJ2-5; D gene ambiguous. The germline V gene has CDR1 ENHRY and CDR2 SYGVKD. V shed 6 bases and J shed 5 bases, with 13 bases lying between them. This CDR3 is 13 amino acids long. The CDR3 sequence: CAISWALGETQYF. The CDR3, as DNA: TGTGCCATCAGCTGGGCTTTGGGGGAGACCCAGTACTTC.